The rows below give T cell receptor beta chains drawn from one sample of a study of T cells after posttransplantation cyclophosphamide. TCRdb keeps only in-frame clones here, not all; method: immunoSEQ multiplex PCR. The sample presents approximately 39,000 clones, none singletons. Sequenced material: PBMCs. The receptors here all came from a man in his fifties in good health, CMV-negative, and a related stem cell transplant donor. Each CDR3 is given with its conserved first and last residue. Each record gives: V gene, J gene, clone size, D gene, CDR3 DNA, CDR3 protein. A D gene is named only where the DNA matches it firmly. The size entry is marked missing in some rows and otherwise reads once, few, many or a size class.

>TRBV5-4|TRBJ1-3|many|NA
TGTGCCAGCAGCTTGGGCCAGTCTGGAAACACCATATATTTT
CASSLGQSGNTIYF
>TRBV7-9|TRBJ2-3|many|TRBD2
TGTGCCAGCAGCTCCGGGACTAGCGGATTAGATACGCAGTATTTT
CASSSGTSGLDTQYF
>TRBV6-6|TRBJ2-6|many|NA
TGTGCCAGCAGTCCTGCCGGGGTTGGTGGGGCCAACGTCCTGACTTTC
CASSPAGVGGANVLTF
>TRBV7-2|TRBJ2-7|NA|NA
TGTGCCAGCAGCTTATATCTTTCCTCCTACGAGCAGTACTTC
CASSLYLSSYEQYF
>TRBV6-5|TRBJ1-2|many|NA
TGTGCCAGCAGCCCACAGGGATCCGTCTTAGAAGGCTACACCTTC
CASSPQGSVLEGYTF
>TRBV9|TRBJ1-6|NA|TRBD1
TGTGCCAGCAGCGTAGGAGGACAGGGGTATTCACCCCTCCACTTT
CASSVGGQGYSPLHF
>TRBV6-5|TRBJ1-5|many|TRBD1
TGTGCCAGCAGTCCACAGGGGTCGCAACATCAGCCCCAGCATTTT
CASSPQGSQHQPQHF
>TRBV5-6|TRBJ2-2|many|NA
TGTGCCAGCAGCTTAAGACACCTCAACACCGGGGAGCTGTTTTTT
CASSLRHLNTGELFF
>TRBV7-3|TRBJ2-1|NA|TRBD2
TGTGCCAGCAGCCCAGGCTTACTAGCGGGAGCCCTGGACTTGTTCTTC
CASSPGLLAGALDLFF
>TRBV6-4|TRBJ2-1|many|TRBD2
TGTGCCAGCAGCTCGGGACTAGCGGGAGCCGATGAGCAGTTCTTC
CASSSGLAGADEQFF
>TRBV30|TRBJ2-2|many|TRBD1
TGTGCCTGGAGTGATACAGGGGTCGGGGAGCTGTTTTTT
CAWSDTGVGELFF
>TRBV9|TRBJ1-1|many|TRBD1
TGTGCCAGCAGCGAGACAGGGGTCTGGAACACTGAAGCTTTCTTT
CASSETGVWNTEAFF
>TRBV5-6|TRBJ2-7|many|TRBD1
TGTGCCAGCAGCTTGGCGACAGGGGTTTACGAGCAGTACTTC
CASSLATGVYEQYF
>TRBV7-9|TRBJ2-7|many|NA
TGTGCCAGCAGCCCGCAGGGGAACTACTACGAGCAGTACTTC
CASSPQGNYYEQYF
>TRBV19|TRBJ1-5|many|TRBD1
TGTGCCAGTATCGGGACAGCCATCCAACCCCAGCATTTT
CASIGTAIQPQHF
>TRBV18|TRBJ2-3|NA|NA
TGTGCCAGCTCACCACCGGTGGGACACGAAACACAAGGCACAGATACGCAGTATTTT
CASSPPVGHETQGTDTQYF
>TRBV7-8|TRBJ2-1|many|TRBD2
TGTGCCAGCAGACAAGCGGGATCAAGATCCAATGAGCAGTTCTTC
CASRQAGSRSNEQFF
>TRBV6-5|TRBJ2-7|NA|TRBD2
TGTGCCAGCAGTTACTCTCTAGCGGACTCCTACGAGCAGTACTTC
CASSYSLADSYEQYF
>TRBV5-6|TRBJ2-1|many|NA
TGTGCCAGCATCCCCTGGGGGCATCCCTACAATGAGCAGTTCTTC
CASIPWGHPYNEQFF
>TRBV2|TRBJ1-5|many|NA
TGTGCCAGCAGACCTTACTTTAGCAATCAGCCCCAGCATTTT
CASRPYFSNQPQHF
>TRBV12-5|TRBJ1-1|many|NA
TGTGCTAGTGGTTTGGCCTCGAGGCAGGCTTTCTTT
CASGLASRQAFF
>TRBV30|TRBJ1-4|many|NA
TGTGCCTGGAGTCCCCCCTTGTACAGACTGTTTTTT
CAWSPPLYRLFF
>TRBV30|TRBJ1-1|many|TRBD1
TGTGCCTGGCAAAGACAGGGGAACACTGAAGCTTTCTTT
CAWQRQGNTEAFF
>TRBV4-1|TRBJ1-2|many|NA
TGCGCCAGCAGCCAAGATGGAGGGCAGGGTTTAGACGGCTACACCTTC
CASSQDGGQGLDGYTF
>TRBV5-8|TRBJ1-2|many|NA
TGTGCCAGCAGCCCGACGGGGGCTAACTATGGCTACACCTTC
CASSPTGANYGYTF
>TRBV10-3|TRBJ1-2|NA|NA
TGTGCCATCAGGGGGTCGGGGGGAAACTATGGCTACACCTTC
CAIRGSGGNYGYTF
>TRBV7-9|TRBJ1-4|many|NA
TGTGCCAGCAGCTTATCAACCGGGACACAAATAACAACTAATGAAAAACTGTTTTTT
CASSLSTGTQITTNEKLFF
>TRBV11-3|TRBJ2-1|many|TRBD1
TGTGCCAGCAGCTCCGGGACAGCAAACATTGAGCAGTTCTTC
CASSSGTANIEQFF
>TRBV6-4|TRBJ1-1|many|NA
TGTGCCATCACGTGGGACATGAATAACACTGAAGCTTTCTTT
CAITWDMNNTEAFF
>TRBV19|TRBJ2-1|many|NA
TGTGCCAGTAGTAACATTCGGAGCTCCTACAATGAGCAGTTCTTC
CASSNIRSSYNEQFF
>TRBV10-1|TRBJ1-4|many|NA
TGCGCCAGCAGTGAGGAGGTTGCAACTAATGAAAAACTGTTTTTT
CASSEEVATNEKLFF
>TRBV6-1|TRBJ1-1|many|NA
TGTGCCAGCAGTGTGCAGGGGAACACTGAAGCTTTCTTT
CASSVQGNTEAFF
>TRBV19|TRBJ2-7|many|TRBD1
TGTGCCAGTAGTATCGGGACAGGGCCCTACGAGCAGTACTTC
CASSIGTGPYEQYF
>TRBV6-5|TRBJ1-4|many|NA
TGTGCCAGCAGTTACTCGGGCTTCCCAACTAATGAAAAACTGTTTTTT
CASSYSGFPTNEKLFF
>TRBV14|TRBJ1-1|NA|TRBD1
TGTGCCAGCAGCCCCTCGCTGGGACAGGGGGCTGAAGCTTTCTTT
CASSPSLGQGAEAFF
>TRBV18|TRBJ2-6|NA|NA
TGTGCCAGCTCACCAAACAGTGCTGGGGCCAACGTCCTGACTTTC
CASSPNSAGANVLTF
>TRBV2|TRBJ2-1|many|TRBD1
TGTGCCAGCATGGGACAGGCTAGCTCCTACAATGAGCAGTTCTTC
CASMGQASSYNEQFF
>TRBV7-3|TRBJ2-3|many|TRBD2
TGTGCCAGCAGCGTTGGGACTAGCGGCACAGATACGCAGTATTTT
CASSVGTSGTDTQYF
>TRBV9|TRBJ1-1|many|NA
TGTGCCAGCAGCGTCTACGAAGACACTGAAGCTTTCTTT
CASSVYEDTEAFF
>TRBV18|TRBJ1-4|many|NA
TGTGCCAGCTCACCGACCAAATCGGGTGGTGAAAAACTGTTTTTT
CASSPTKSGGEKLFF
>TRBV7-3|TRBJ2-5|NA|TRBD2
TGTGCCAGCAGCTTAATACTAGCGGGAATGGAGACCCAGTACTTC
CASSLILAGMETQYF
>TRBV5-6|TRBJ2-7|many|NA
TGTGCCAGCAGACATACCGACAAGAACAACTACGAGCAGTACTTC
CASRHTDKNNYEQYF
>TRBV21-1|TRBJ1-2|few|NA
TGTGCCAGCAGCAAAGGACAGACGAGTGGCTACACCTTC
CASSKGQTSGYTF
>TRBV7-2|TRBJ1-2|many|TRBD1
TGTGCCAGCAGCCATGACAGGGGGGCGCGTGGCTACACCTTC
CASSHDRGARGYTF
>TRBV6-4|TRBJ1-5|many|TRBD1
TGTGCCAGCAGTGCCCTGGGACAGATAAGCAATCAGCCCCAGCATTTT
CASSALGQISNQPQHF
>TRBV6-4|TRBJ2-3|many|NA
TGTGCCACCTCCCGCCAGGGGGGCGGCACAGATACGCAGTATTTT
CATSRQGGGTDTQYF
>TRBV7-9|TRBJ1-2|many|TRBD1
TGTGCCAGCAGCCAGGGACAGCCCAGCGGCTACACCTTC
CASSQGQPSGYTF
>TRBV7-8|TRBJ1-5|many|NA
TGTGCCAGCAGCCCAGGGTATAGCAATCAGCCCCAGCATTTT
CASSPGYSNQPQHF
>TRBV11-2|TRBJ2-2|many|TRBD2
TGTGCCACTATTAGCGGGAGGGCCTCCGGGGAGCTGTTTTTT
CATISGRASGELFF
>TRBV7-8|TRBJ2-7|many|TRBD1
TGTGCCAGCAGTCGAGACAGGGGAGTCTCCTACGAGCAGTACTTC
CASSRDRGVSYEQYF
>TRBV7-3|TRBJ2-3|many|TRBD2
TGTGCCAGCAGCGTTACGCCCGGGAGGGCCGGTACAGATACGCAGTATTTT
CASSVTPGRAGTDTQYF
>TRBV27|TRBJ2-3|few|TRBD2
TGTGCCAGCAGAACGCTAGCGGGGAGCACAGATACGCAGTATTTT
CASRTLAGSTDTQYF